This paragraph covers one TCR beta chain sequence. CDR1 KGHSH and CDR2 LQKENI come from the germline V gene. Unmatched junction bases numbered 12, after V lost 2 bases and J lost 2 bases. This CDR3 has 17 residues. The data are from a study of blood T cell repertoires in COVID-19. The repertoire was sequenced with immunoSEQ multiplex PCR; TCRdb's copy has only in-frame clones and lacks some. The repertoire has approximately 130,000 clones, 75% to 90% of them found once; the top ten carry around 19%. The sequence came from a woman aged 50 to 60 who had recovered from COVID-19. This chain uses TRBV18 with TRBJ2-7, with TRBD2 matching over 7 bases. The material sequenced was peripheral blood. The CDR3 protein is CASSPRPGLGSTYEQYF. CDR3 sequence (DNA): TGTGCCAGCTCACCAAGGCCCGGACTAGGCTCAACCTACGAGCAGTACTTC.